These T cell receptor beta chains were read from a single sample in a study of blood T cell repertoires in COVID-19. TCRdb's table, derived via immunoSEQ multiplex PCR, lists solely in-frame clones and lacks some. Of about 37,000 clones listed, under 90% are singletons. Specimen: peripheral blood. These receptors were taken from a human donor in a cohort sampled during active COVID-19. The CDR3 runs from the conserved cysteine through the conserved F or W. A D gene is named only where the DNA matches it firmly. Where a row states a size, it is once, few, many or the class of an expanded clone; other rows omit it.

- | TRBJ1-1 | TRBD1 | TRBV7-2 | 15 | CASSLGRTGGTEAFF | TGTGCCAGCAGCTTAGGCAGGACAGGAGGTACTGAAGCTTTCTTT
- | TRBJ2-5 | - | TRBV28 | 14 | CASSQAGVGETQYF | TGTGCCAGCAGTCAAGCAGGGGTCGGGGAGACCCAGTACTTC
- | TRBJ1-1 | - | TRBV7-2 | 13 | CASSSLLNTEAFF | TGTGCCAGCAGCTCCCTTCTGAACACTGAAGCTTTCTTT
- | TRBJ1-1 | TRBD1 | TRBV6-5 | 15 | CASSYSSGQGAEAFF | TGTGCCAGCAGTTACTCTTCCGGACAGGGCGCTGAAGCTTTCTTT
once | TRBJ1-3 | - | TRBV5-1 | 15 | CASSLEAGEGNTIYF | TGCGCCAGCAGCTTGGAAGCGGGGGAAGGAAACACCATATATTTT
- | TRBJ2-1 | TRBD2 | TRBV15 | 15 | CATDTSGSSYNEQFF | TGTGCCACCGATACTAGCGGGAGCTCCTACAATGAGCAGTTCTTC
- | TRBJ2-5 | TRBD1 | TRBV28 | 14 | CASSSAGGFETQYF | TGTGCCAGCAGTTCCGCAGGGGGTTTCGAGACCCAGTACTTC
- | TRBJ2-2 | TRBD1 | TRBV7-2 | 16 | CASSLAGTAIPGELFF | TGTGCCAGCAGCTTAGCCGGGACAGCAATTCCCGGGGAGCTGTTTTTT
- | TRBJ2-5 | - | TRBV7-8 | 17 | CASSLEGTHFPQETQYF | TGTGCCAGCAGCTTAGAGGGGACTCATTTTCCCCAAGAGACCCAGTACTTC
- | TRBJ1-5 | TRBD1 | TRBV7-2 | 14 | CASSRDRGRQPQHF | TGTGCCAGCAGCCGTGACAGGGGTCGGCAGCCCCAGCATTTT
once | TRBJ2-7 | TRBD1 | TRBV19 | 14 | CASSMSTGVYEQYF | TGTGCCAGTAGTATGTCTACAGGGGTCTACGAGCAGTACTTC
- | TRBJ2-2 | - | TRBV28 | 13 | CACSPANTGELFF | TGTGCCTGCAGTCCAGCGAACACCGGGGAGCTGTTTTTT
- | TRBJ1-2 | TRBD1 | TRBV5-1 | 13 | CASSEGQGKGYTF | TGCGCCAGCAGCGAGGGACAGGGAAAAGGCTACACCTTC
- | TRBJ2-5 | - | TRBV5-1 | 12 | CASSLTEETQYF | TGCGCCAGCAGCTTGACAGAAGAGACCCAGTACTTC
once | TRBJ1-1 | - | TRBV7-8 | 13 | CASSLAHLGEAFF | TGTGCCAGCAGCTTAGCCCACCTCGGGGAAGCTTTCTTT
- | TRBJ2-6 | - | TRBV6-6 | 18 | CASSPFMGAHSGANVLTF | TGTGCCAGCAGTCCTTTCATGGGGGCCCACTCTGGGGCCAACGTCCTGACTTTC
- | TRBJ2-5 | - | TRBV12-3/TRBV12-4 | 13 | CASTAGGGETQYF | TGTGCCAGCACCGCTGGTGGAGGAGAGACCCAGTACTTC
- | TRBJ2-3 | TRBD1 | TRBV19 | 20 | CASSIRGPRPPGQGRDTQYF | TGTGCCAGTAGTATAAGGGGTCCTCGTCCACCGGGACAGGGTAGGGATACGCAGTATTTT
- | TRBJ2-7 | - | TRBV29-1 | 16 | CSVARGVDFSSYEQYF | TGCAGCGTTGCTCGCGGGGTAGATTTCAGCTCCTACGAGCAGTACTTC
- | TRBJ2-6 | - | TRBV7-9 | 16 | CASTPSGYSGANVLTF | TGTGCCAGCACCCCTTCGGGTTACTCTGGGGCCAACGTCCTGACTTTC
- | TRBJ2-7 | - | TRBV4-3 | 15 | CASSQEQGYGYEQYF | TGCGCCAGCAGCCAAGAGCAGGGTTATGGTTACGAGCAGTACTTC
- | TRBJ2-5 | - | TRBV2 | 18 | CASSDRAEAGVYQETQYF | TGTGCCAGCAGTGACAGGGCTGAAGCGGGCGTGTACCAAGAGACCCAGTACTTC
- | TRBJ2-7 | - | TRBV6-2/TRBV6-3 | 13 | CASSWGDLYEQYF | TGTGCCAGCAGTTGGGGGGACCTCTACGAGCAGTACTTC
- | TRBJ2-7 | - | TRBV9 | 14 | CASSAQGSTYEQYF | TGTGCCAGCAGCGCACAGGGTTCAACCTACGAGCAGTACTTC
- | TRBJ2-7 | TRBD1 | TRBV11-1 | 13 | CASSLDRAHEQYF | TGTGCCAGCAGCTTGGACAGGGCCCACGAGCAGTACTTC
- | TRBJ2-1 | TRBD2 | TRBV5-1 | 15 | CASSGTSGSSQEQFF | TGCGCCAGCAGCGGGACTAGCGGGTCTTCTCAAGAGCAGTTCTTC
- | TRBJ2-5 | - | TRBV23-1 | 20 | CASILKGLGTGTPYQETQYF | TGCGCCAGCATTCTAAAGGGTCTCGGGACTGGTACACCTTACCAAGAGACCCAGTACTTC
- | TRBJ2-7 | - | TRBV7-9 | 12 | CASGSSSEGQYF | TGTGCCAGCGGATCCTCGTCGGAGGGGCAGTACTTC
- | TRBJ2-7 | TRBD1 | TRBV19 | 15 | CASSKDRGGFYEQYF | TGTGCCAGTAGTAAGGACAGGGGGGGTTTCTACGAGCAGTACTTC